The entry below describes one TCR beta chain. What antigen it recognizes has not been identified. No quality values exist for individual bases; no much larger clone is one base distant. The data belong to a study of cytomegalovirus exposure and HLA in healthy donors (dated by TCRdb to about 2017). With regard to the full study: An earlier analysis of several hundred of the donors reported more than 250 Gb of sequence data and 117 million unique TCR beta sequences from 150 million to 200 million T cells. Across approximately 420 genotyped donors of the cohort, an average of about 240,000 unique TCR beta nucleotide sequences per donor were sequenced, and roughly a sixth of those sequences were non-productive. Donor age, sex, ethnicity and CMV serostatus were compiled alongside the repertoire data. Using immunosequencing, the study profiled T cell repertoires from 550 to 750 subjects and related those repertoires to cytomegalovirus serostatus. All discovery cohort repertoires had been generated using a single sequencing platform. The aim of the study was to test whether cataloging public T cell receptors could identify signatures of past pathogen exposure. Class I and class II HLA loci were covered by the typing at four-digit resolution. Of the roughly 400 genotyped donors, 65% to 90% fell in the genetic ancestry cluster associated with self-reported Caucasian donors. Typing coverage varied by locus: about 620-630 donors for A, B, C, DRB1 and DQB1; roughly 500 for DQA1; about 600 for DPA1; 450 to 480 for DPB1. In a later genetic analysis, genome-wide SNP genotypes for about 65% of the 666 donors were used, and that subset was treated as a discovery cohort. Rather than using new phenotypic data, the later analysis identified candidate immune exposures from TCR beta sequences and from how often those sequences occurred across donors. Roughly 300 gigabases of sequencing data and tens of millions of unique TCR sequences were included in an early release covering around 650 HLA-typed donors. Because of strong linkage in the cohort, roughly five DR-DQ haplotypes were treated as single units for association and clustering. In a later analysis, previously published TCR beta repertoires from 600 to 850 donors were re-analyzed and high-resolution HLA genotyping was added so that TCR occurrence patterns could be studied. High-throughput TCR immunosequencing, statistical association of individual TCRs with disease status, and machine learning were combined to predict cytomegalovirus infection status. An earlier analysis of around 580 of the donors used high-throughput TCR beta sequencing to judge whether each TCR beta V gene segment behaved as functional or pseudogenic. In addition to the first cohort of 666 subjects, a separate validation cohort of 120 different subjects was used. General conclusions and limits of the study: When HLA alleles, especially DR and DQ, strongly co-occurred, TCR associations were difficult to assign to individual alleles. Most TCR sequences were observed very rarely across donors, whereas some public TCRs were present in many individuals. A further reported finding was that TCR beta sequences accurately predicted the HLA-A and HLA-B alleles for most subjects in the first cohort. In this cohort, only TCR beta chains were sequenced, and detectable features were limited by the absence of alpha or paired-chain data. Three of the identified cytomegalovirus-associated TCR beta chains were confirmed in vitro to be specific for cytomegalovirus antigens. The earlier analysis of around 600 of the donors excluded some 15 rarely observed V segments, including chromosome 9 orphons, because counts were too low. The authors suggested that the approach could potentially be generalized to other disease states and immunological phenotypes. In a later analysis, the rate of TCR association differed among HLA loci, with DRB1 alleles having the most associated TCRs and HLA-C alleles having the fewest. V-gene and J-gene trimming of TCR beta chains was associated with a missense DCLRE1C variant in a later genetic analysis, and the association was replicated in an independent cohort. The study listed 150 to 200 TCR beta chains as associated with cytomegalovirus. An earlier analysis of roughly 570 of the donors showed that most TCR beta V segments appeared in productive rearrangements either about 87% or about 30% of the time, which broadly matched IMGT annotations. Correlated functional status among segregating V segments might be attributable to linkage disequilibrium, but an unknown experimental factor could not be ruled out. Compared with the roughly 670-donor mean, donors in an Asian-associated ancestry cluster had fewer N-insertions in productive TCRs, according to a later genetic analysis. In both the original and validation cohorts, the classifier was reported to diagnose cytomegalovirus status with high specificity and sensitivity. For the cohort, immune exposure information was limited to CMV serostatus. In a later analysis, HLA-associated TCR beta chains were found to be more clonally expanded and to have lower generation probabilities than equally common non-associated chains. The sequencing pipeline was judged likely to have produced a cluster of highly shared sequence variants as a technical artifact. Roughly uniform sequencing depth across donors was assumed in presence/absence analyses, although this assumption may not hold. In a later analysis, about 17,000 TCR beta sequences were associated with specific HLA alleles at a false discovery rate of 0.05. Because the 87-base-pair reads could not distinguish some IMGT-functional V segments, including TRBV6-2 and TRBV6-3, those segments were excluded. Because some donors lacked HLA typing at each locus, the association tests relied only on the typed subset. In a later analysis, most CMV-associated TCR beta chains were found to appear HLA-restricted, with HLA associations seemingly driven largely by CMV exposure. According to a later analysis, parvovirus B19, influenza, CMV and Epstein-Barr virus appeared linked to several top co-occurrence clusters.

The cohort consisted of hundreds of healthy bone marrow donors. At the time of sampling, all cohort members were nominally healthy, though unrecorded immune exposures were likely present. The donor tested CMV seronegative and was one of the 352 seronegative cohort members. Every donor gave a peripheral blood sample, and the peripheral blood mononuclear cells from that sample were used for TCR beta sequencing. Genomic DNA extraction from the blood cell samples was performed with the Qiagen DNeasy Blood Extraction Kit. The library was produced with the immunoSEQ multiplex PCR assay. The multiplex PCR relied on a mix of 60 forward primers for TCR Vbeta segments and 13 reverse primers for TCR Jbeta segments. Amplification of the CDR3 region of rearranged TCR beta genes was performed with a multiplex PCR assay on genomic DNA. On the Illumina HiSeq System, the amplified TCR beta libraries were sequenced as 87-base-pair reads. The paper's processing steps were these. In a later analysis, approximately 74 million unique TCR beta chains were counted across the 666 repertoires, and around 10 million of these chains were shared by at least two donors. Raw reads were error-corrected and collapsed into unique sequences with a nearest-neighbor algorithm that merged closely related sequences to remove PCR and sequencing errors. Alignment of CDR3 sequences to IMGT reference sequences was used to assign V, D and J gene segments. For a sequence to be retained, a match of at least six nucleotides was required to both a V gene segment and a J gene segment. A rearrangement counted as productive if the CDR3 had no stop codons and remained in frame with V and J, and every other rearrangement counted as non-productive. CDR3 was defined by IMGT convention, running from the second conserved V-encoded cysteine to the conserved J-encoded phenylalanine. The earlier analysis of about 570 of the donors excluded any sequence lacking an unambiguous match to a single V gene segment. In an earlier analysis of approximately 590 of the donors, a V segment was called functional when productive rearrangements were above 56.7%, and segregating when the standard deviation between donors exceeded 5%. To diagnose cytomegalovirus status from the catalog of TCR beta chain sequences, a statistical classification framework was built. In a later analysis, TCR nucleotide sequences were compared against IMGT/GENE-DB human TR gene sequences so that V and J genes could be assigned. In a later analysis, CDR3 sequences and most-parsimonious VDJ recombination scenarios were assigned using the TCRdist pipeline. In a later analysis, every TCR beta chain was defined by the combination of its CDR3 amino acid sequence and its V-gene family, and reads without a unique V-gene family were dropped. To address suspected cross-contamination and a sequencing artifact, a later analysis removed 592 highly shared, low-generation-probability nucleotide sequences. A later analysis calculated a clonal expansion index for each public chain from normalized within-repertoire ranks of inferred template counts. A later analysis computed generation probabilities with a VDJ recombination model fitted to out-of-frame rearrangements, and checked the results against IGoR. In a later analysis, hypergeometric tests were used to score TCR-TCR, TCR-HLA and TCR-CMV co-occurrence, with a repertoire-size bias correction applied to TCR pairs. To estimate false discovery rates, a later analysis permuted the HLA or CMV assignments 20 times. In a later analysis, co-occurring TCRs were grouped using DBSCAN, with TCRdist sequence similarity added in when clustering inside HLA-allele-positive subsets. Repertoires with fewer than 30,000 or more than 120,000 public chains, plus five repertoires with anomalous nucleotide sharing, were excluded from co-occurrence clustering. The table comes from immuneACCESS by way of TCRdb, which keeps in-frame sequences with V and J called. Part of the clones is missing from these tables; in studies checked, under half for an unresolved V gene and the rest for unknown reasons. D and trimming come from the DNA, and the V and J calls and clone size come from that table. Counted in this sample were around 96,000 clones; more than 75% of them appeared once. The leading ten clones occupy around 2% of the sample.

The germline V gene provides CDR1 SGHRS and CDR2 YFSETQ. From its cysteine to its phenylalanine, the CDR3 spans 14 amino acids. Only the CDR3 part of the read is kept: 42 bases, read in frame from the first base. Germline trimming: 5 bases from V, 3 bases from J; junction bases outside gene matches: 7. Sequenced sample: PBMCs. The rearrangement joined TRBV5-1 to TRBJ1-1; 7 junctional bases match TRBD1. The clonotype comes from a man between 18 and 35 years old in good health and CMV-seronegative. CDR3 sequence: CASREGAGDTEAFF. The DNA sequence is given as TGCGCCAGCAGGGAGGGGGCGGGTGACACTGAAGCTTTCTTT.